This TCR beta chain was sequenced in a study of long-term antiretroviral therapy in people with HIV. Whole-study context: The earliest specimens came about a decade ahead of the 2015 immediate-ART recommendation.

At least one PBMC sample before ART and at least two after were required. Concerning this clone itself: Its antigen remains unidentified.

Sequencing relied on immunoSEQ assay v3.0, run at survey level. The table came from immunoSEQ multiplex PCR; TCRdb's copy has only in-frame clones and leaves some out. The table records roughly 20,000 clones, approximately 81% of them present only once. Broader study findings: Transplant-donor-level diversity was not reached after ART, though diversity increased.

V shed 5 bases and J 8 bases; nucleotides not matched to a gene: 7. The CDR3 is 14 residues long. Looked up from germline, CDR1 is LNHDA and CDR2 is SQIVND (reference sequence). The clonotype originates from a man in his fifties or sixties with HIV. Sequenced here: unsorted PBMCs, sampled at the start of antiretroviral therapy. This chain uses TRBV19 with TRBJ2-1, with TRBD1 matching 9 bases. The CDR3 DNA follows: TGTGCCAGTAGTCCCAAGAGGACAGGGGATGAGCAGTTCTTC. As protein: CASSPKRTGDEQFF. The complete variable domain, with remaining parts taken from reference TRBV19 and TRBJ2-1, reads DGGITQSPKYLFRKEGQNVTLSCEQNLNHDAMYWYRQDPGQGLRLIYYSQIVNDFQKGDIAEGYSVSREKKESFPLTVTSAQKNPTAFYLCASSPKRTGDEQFFGPGTRLTVL.